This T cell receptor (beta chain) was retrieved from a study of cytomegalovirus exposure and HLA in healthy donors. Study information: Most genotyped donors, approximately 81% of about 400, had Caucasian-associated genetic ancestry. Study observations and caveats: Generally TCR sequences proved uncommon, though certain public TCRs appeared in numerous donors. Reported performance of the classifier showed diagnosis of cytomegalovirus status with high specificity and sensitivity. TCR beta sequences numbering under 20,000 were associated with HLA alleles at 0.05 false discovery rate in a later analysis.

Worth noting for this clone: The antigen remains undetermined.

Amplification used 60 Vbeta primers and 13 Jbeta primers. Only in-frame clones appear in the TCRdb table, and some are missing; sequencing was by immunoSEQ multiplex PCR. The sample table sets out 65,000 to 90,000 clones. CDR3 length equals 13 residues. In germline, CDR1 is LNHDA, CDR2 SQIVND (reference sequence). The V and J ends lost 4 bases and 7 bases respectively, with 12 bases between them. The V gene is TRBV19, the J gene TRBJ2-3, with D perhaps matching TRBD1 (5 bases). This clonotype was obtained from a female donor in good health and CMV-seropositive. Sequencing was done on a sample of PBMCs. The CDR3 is CASSSAQENTQYF. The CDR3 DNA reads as TGTGCCAGTAGTAGTGCACAGGAAAATACGCAGTATTTT.